The T cell receptor beta chain under discussion was sequenced for a study of PD-L1 blockade in urothelial cancer. Study-level background: About 90% of the roughly 29 patients were men who had bladder-origin urothelial cancer.

V was shortened by 1 base and J by 0 bases, with 8 bases between the two germline ends. The CDR3 is made up of 15 amino acids. Germline V lookup: CDR1 SGHRS, CDR2 YFSETQ. Time point: peripheral blood 6 weeks after treatment start. Profiled with immunoSEQ multiplex PCR; TCRdb holds only in-frame clones, not every one. The data contain tens of thousands of clones, about 89% of them singletons. This chain links TRBV5-1 with TRBJ1-3; D not certain. The sequencing used PBMCs, collected around atezolizumab (anti-PD-L1) treatment. This receptor was obtained from a man between 65 and 79 years old with urothelial cancer. For the CDR3, the DNA is TGCGCCAGCAGCTTGAGCTACCTCTCTGGAAACACCATATATTTT. Protein: CASSLSYLSGNTIYF.